The rows below give T cell receptor beta chains drawn from one sample of a study of early T cells in non-severe SARS-CoV-2 infection. TCRdb used MiXCR to reprocess the 5' RACE reads, holding one entry per CDR3 protein. Among approximately 57,000 distinct CDR3 sequences, roughly an eighth were seen once, and the ten largest hold around 1.4%. Sequencing input: whole blood. The receptor set was obtained from an adult who was a healthcare worker with PCR-confirmed SARS-CoV-2 infection or an uninfected control (not recorded which). CDR3s include the opening cysteine and the closing phenylalanine or tryptophan. A D gene is named only where the DNA matches it firmly. Some rows have no size entry. The others give once, few or many, or a class for an expanded clone.

.,TRBJ1-4,many,TRBV20-1,TGCAGTGTCTTGGGGGCTGGAGATGAAAAACTGTTTTTT,CSVLGAGDEKLFF
.,TRBJ2-5,few,TRBV7-8,TGTGCCAGCAGCTTAGGTGGGGGCCAGCGGGAGACCCAGTACTTC,CASSLGGGQRETQYF
TRBD1,TRBJ1-4,many,TRBV12-3/TRBV12-4,TGTGCCAGCAGTTTTTTTCGACAGGGTATGGAAAAACTGTTTTTT,CASSFFRQGMEKLFF
.,TRBJ1-1,few,TRBV6-5,TGTGCCAGCAGCCCCCAGATGATTAACACTGAAGCTTTCTTT,CASSPQMINTEAFF
TRBD2,TRBJ2-5,few,TRBV12-5,TGTGCTAGTGGTTTGTTGCCTAGCGGCCAAGAGACCCAGTACTTC,CASGLLPSGQETQYF
.,TRBJ2-1,.,TRBV27,TGTGCCAGCACTCACGGGCTCTACAATGAGCAGTTCTTC,CASTHGLYNEQFF
.,TRBJ1-3,few,TRBV12-3/TRBV12-4,TGTGCCAGCAGTTCGACAGGCGGCACCATATATTTT,CASSSTGGTIYF
.,TRBJ2-5,many,TRBV7-2,TGTGCCAGCAGCAACGGGGAGACCCAGTACTTC,CASSNGETQYF
TRBD1,TRBJ1-4,.,TRBV7-9,TGTGCCAGCAGCTTAGGGGACAGAGGGGATCATGAAAAACTGTTTTTT,CASSLGDRGDHEKLFF
.,TRBJ2-1,many,TRBV6-4,TGTGCCAGCAGTGAAACCTCTAGGACCTCCTACAATGAGCAGTTCTTC,CASSETSRTSYNEQFF
.,TRBJ1-2,few,TRBV7-3,TGTGCCAGCAGCCCCACCCACGGAGAAGGCTACACCTTC,CASSPTHGEGYTF
.,TRBJ1-5,.,TRBV18,TGTGCCAGCTCACCACAGGGCGGGGTAAATCAGCCCCAGCATTTT,CASSPQGGVNQPQHF
.,TRBJ1-2,.,TRBV10-3,TGTGCCATCAGTGAGTCGGGCCACGGCTACACCTTC,CAISESGHGYTF
TRBD1,TRBJ2-7,.,TRBV4-2,TGTGCCAGCAGCCAAGAGAATCAGGGGGTTGGCTACGAGCAGTACTTC,CASSQENQGVGYEQYF
TRBD1,TRBJ2-7,once,TRBV7-9,TGTGCCAGCAGCTCAGGACAGGGCGGGCAGTACTTC,CASSSGQGGQYF
TRBD2,TRBJ2-3,many,TRBV7-6,TGTGCCAGCAGCTTATTAGCGGGGGGGCCGGATACGCAGTATTTT,CASSLLAGGPDTQYF
.,TRBJ2-1,.,TRBV6-1,TGTGCCAGCAGTGAATTGGGTGCGGACAATGAGCAGTTCTTC,CASSELGADNEQFF
.,TRBJ2-2,.,TRBV19,TGTGCCAGTAGTATCCGCCGGGGAACCGGGGAGCTGTTTTTT,CASSIRRGTGELFF
.,TRBJ2-3,.,TRBV21-1,TGTGCCAGCAGCAATCGCCCTAGAGGGCGCACAGATACGCAGTATTTT,CASSNRPRGRTDTQYF
.,TRBJ1-6,few,TRBV10-3,TGTGCCATCAGTGAGTCGAGGCTTCTCTCGGGCAATTCACCCCTCCACTTT,CAISESRLLSGNSPLHF
TRBD2,TRBJ2-2,.,TRBV29-1,TGCAGCGTCTCAGCGGGGGACGCGAACACCGGGGAGCTGTTTTTT,CSVSAGDANTGELFF
.,TRBJ2-4,.,TRBV29-1,TGCAGCGTACAGCTAGCCAAAAACATTCAGTACTTC,CSVQLAKNIQYF
TRBD1,TRBJ2-5,.,TRBV29-1,TGCAGCGTCACCGGGACAGCTCAAGAGACCCAGTACTTC,CSVTGTAQETQYF
TRBD1,TRBJ2-1,few,TRBV12-3/TRBV12-4,TGTGCCAGCACCGAATGGACAGGGGCCAACAATGAGCAGTTCTTC,CASTEWTGANNEQFF
TRBD2,TRBJ2-1,many,TRBV20-1,TGCAGTGCTAGAGACGGGGGGGGCACCTACAATGAGCAGTTCTTC,CSARDGGGTYNEQFF
.,TRBJ1-2,.,TRBV4-3,TGCGCCAGCAGCCAAGATCGGAGCGCCGATTATGGCTACACCTTC,CASSQDRSADYGYTF
TRBD2,TRBJ2-1,many,TRBV19,TGTGCCAGTAGACCTAGCGGGGGGGCCCCCTATCATTATGAGCAGTTCTTC,CASRPSGGAPYHYEQFF
.,TRBJ1-5,many,TRBV28,TGTGCCAGCAGTTTATTCGGACGGACCAATCAGCCCCAGCATTTT,CASSLFGRTNQPQHF
.,TRBJ2-2,.,TRBV6-2/TRBV6-3,TGTGCCAGCAGGGCGACGAGGGGACCCTCCTTAGGGGAGCTGTTTTTT,CASRATRGPSLGELFF
.,TRBJ1-1,many,TRBV20-1,TGCAGTGCTGCCCCTTCAGGTTCGACTGAAGCTTTCTTT,CSAAPSGSTEAFF
.,TRBJ2-7,.,TRBV29-1,TGCAGCGCACAGCGAGCGCTCGCGCACGAGCAGTACTTC,CSAQRALAHEQYF
.,TRBJ1-2,.,TRBV7-9,TGTGCCAGCAGCTTATCTCTGGTCTTGGAGGGCTACACCTTC,CASSLSLVLEGYTF
.,TRBJ1-1,.,TRBV2,TGTGCCAGCAGTGATCGAGGCAGGGGTTACACTGAAGCTTTCTTT,CASSDRGRGYTEAFF
TRBD1,TRBJ2-2,many,TRBV10-3,TGTGCCATCAGTGAGACAGACAGGGGTCGTACCGGGGAGCTGTTTTTT,CAISETDRGRTGELFF
TRBD1,TRBJ1-2,many,TRBV6-5,TGTGCCAGCACCTGGACAGGGGCCGAATGGAGTAACTACTATGGCTACACCTTC,CASTWTGAEWSNYYGYTF
.,TRBJ2-1,few,TRBV7-9,TGTGCCAGCAGCCGAGAGAATGAGCAGTTCTTC,CASSRENEQFF
TRBD2,TRBJ2-1,few,TRBV5-1,TGCGCCAGCAGCTCGGGACTAGTGAAAAGGGATGAGCAGTTCTTC,CASSSGLVKRDEQFF
TRBD2,TRBJ2-5,.,TRBV7-9,TGTGCCAGCGCGCGGGGGGGCTACGAAGAGACCCAGTACTTC,CASARGGYEETQYF
.,TRBJ1-2,.,TRBV25-1,TGTGCCAGCAGTGGGACCGGGGGTCATGGCTACACCTTC,CASSGTGGHGYTF
TRBD1,TRBJ2-6,few,TRBV19,TGTGCCAGTAGTATAGTGAGACAGGGGGCCTCTGGGGCCAACGTCCTGACTTTC,CASSIVRQGASGANVLTF
.,TRBJ2-7,.,TRBV21-1,TGTGCCAGCAGCAAAGGCCAGGCCGACTACGAGCAGTACTTC,CASSKGQADYEQYF
.,TRBJ1-3,many,TRBV4-1,TGCGCCAGCAGCCAAGTTCCCGGGTCCCCTGGAAACACCATATATTTT,CASSQVPGSPGNTIYF
TRBD1,TRBJ2-7,few,TRBV10-2,TGCGCCAGCAGTGATCCCGGACAGGGGAGCTCCTACGAGCAGTACTTC,CASSDPGQGSSYEQYF
TRBD1,TRBJ2-1,few,TRBV29-1,TGCAGCGTCCGGGACAGGACCGACTCCTACAATGAGCAGTTCTTC,CSVRDRTDSYNEQFF
.,TRBJ2-1,few,TRBV12-3/TRBV12-4,TGTGCCAGCAGTTTAACGGGGGCGATGTCCAATGAGCAGTTCTTC,CASSLTGAMSNEQFF
TRBD1,TRBJ2-3,many,TRBV4-3,TGCGCCAGCAGCCAGGACAGGGGCACAGATACGCAGTATTTT,CASSQDRGTDTQYF
.,TRBJ1-1,.,TRBV6-5,TGTGCCAGCAGTTACTCGAGGGGGACTGGTGGGACTGAAGCTTTCTTT,CASSYSRGTGGTEAFF
.,TRBJ2-6,few,TRBV11-2,TGTGCCAGCAGTCCCGCTACCCTCTCCTCTGGGGCCAACGTCCTGACTTTC,CASSPATLSSGANVLTF
.,TRBJ1-3,many,TRBV9,TGTGCCAGCGGCCACTCTGGAAACACCATATATTTT,CASGHSGNTIYF
TRBD2,TRBJ2-1,few,TRBV29-1,TGCAGCGGTCGCTTAGCGGGGTACAATGAGCAGTTCTTC,CSGRLAGYNEQFF
TRBD1,TRBJ2-3,few,TRBV6-4,TGTGCCAGCAGAGGGACAGGGGGCACGGCAGATACGCAGTATTTT,CASRGTGGTADTQYF